Sequencing of this T cell receptor (beta chain) was carried out in a study of long-term antiretroviral therapy in people with HIV. Looking at the study overall: First collections came about a decade before the 2015 immediate-ART recommendation. Study-wide findings and caveats: Older ART regimens were possibly in use when the blood was collected between about 2004 and 2018.

This was the immunoSEQ v3.0 assay at survey level. The assay was immunoSEQ multiplex PCR, and TCRdb's table has in-frame clones only and misses some. The sample consists of tens of thousands of clones, 80% to 90% of them appearing once. About this clone itself: The target antigen is unknown.

V lost 5 bases and J lost 1, with 12 bases in between. Germline lookup yields CDR1 LNHDA and CDR2 SQIVND (reference sequence). The CDR3 extends over 15 amino acids. This chain joins TRBV19 and TRBJ1-5; perhaps TRBD1 as D (5 bases). This specimen consisted of unsorted PBMCs, obtained 0.3 years after starting antiretroviral therapy. The sequence derives from a man between 18 and 29 years old with HIV. For the CDR3, the DNA is TGTGCCAGTAGTCTTCTCGGGGCGAGCAATCAGCCCCAGCATTTT. Translating gives CASSLLGASNQPQHF.